The clone carrying this T cell receptor beta chain showed up just a few times. The antigen is unknown. CDR1 SGHTA and CDR2 FQGNSA come from the germline V gene. J gave up 5 bases and V 4 bases, and 5 bases lay outside the gene matches. There are 15 residues in the CDR3. The sample originates from a study of CD4 T cells in relation to SARS-CoV-2 and coronaviruses. The repertoire was sequenced with immunoSEQ multiplex PCR; TCRdb's copy has only in-frame clones and lacks some. This table has roughly 45,000 clones, approximately 80% appearing once. The chain carries TRBV7-2 and TRBJ2-5; 12 bases are shared with TRBD2. The receptor comes from an adult with COVID-19. Sequenced: naive CD4+ T cells from PBMCs, cultured in vitro. Subset meaning: naive CD4+ T cells isolated by negative enrichment. The CDR3 spells CASSWRTSGKETQYF. As DNA, the CDR3 is TGTGCCAGCAGCTGGAGGACTAGCGGGAAGGAGACCCAGTACTTC.